This is a list of T cell receptor beta chains from one sample in a study of shared clonotypes between healthy human individuals. Clones were read by immunoSEQ multiplex PCR, and TCRdb kept only the in-frame ones, dropping some. The sample has around 2,000,000 clones, 85% to 95% seen once. The source material was naive CD8+ T cells sorted from blood. Every receptor here comes from a man aged 18-30 years in good health. The CDR3 runs from the conserved cysteine through the conserved F or W. A D gene is named only where the DNA matches it firmly. Only some rows state a clone size, as once, few, many or a class for expanded clones.

>TRBV5-1|TRBD1|TRBJ1-2|NA
TGCGCCAGCAGCTCGACAGGGACCAACTATGGCTACACCTTC
CASSSTGTNYGYTF
>TRBV27|NA|TRBJ2-7|NA
TGTGCCAGCAGGCAGGGTCCCTACGAGCAGTACTTC
CASRQGPYEQYF
>TRBV7-9|TRBD2|TRBJ2-1|NA
TGTGCCAGCAGCGCACCCGGGACTAACCCTTACAATGAGCAGTTCTTC
CASSAPGTNPYNEQFF
>TRBV7-2|NA|TRBJ2-3|NA
TGTGCCAGCAGCTTATTCACAGATACGCAGTATTTT
CASSLFTDTQYF
>TRBV7-9|TRBD2|TRBJ2-1|NA
TGTGCCAGCAGCGTCGGGACTAGCGGGAGATACAATGAGCAGTTCTTC
CASSVGTSGRYNEQFF
>TRBV4-1|NA|TRBJ2-1|NA
TGCGCCAGCAGCCAAACAGCGGAGCACTACAATGAGCAGTTCTTC
CASSQTAEHYNEQFF
>TRBV27|NA|TRBJ1-1|NA
TGTGCCAGCAGTTTCCAGGGCGGGGCCACTGAAGCTTTCTTT
CASSFQGGATEAFF
>TRBV19|NA|TRBJ1-5|NA
TGTGCCAGTACCGGGGACTTAGATAGCAATCAGCCCCAGCATTTT
CASTGDLDSNQPQHF
>TRBV11-2|TRBD2|TRBJ2-1|NA
TGTGCCATTCTGCTTAGGGGGACTAGACTCAATGAGCAGTTCTTC
CAILLRGTRLNEQFF
>TRBV2|TRBD1|TRBJ2-3|NA
TGTGCCAGCAGTGACCGGGACAGGGCAGATACGCAGTATTTT
CASSDRDRADTQYF
>TRBV16|TRBD1|TRBJ1-6|NA
TGTGCCAGCAGCCCGGTGGGGGACAGGTCACCCCTCCACTTT
CASSPVGDRSPLHF
>TRBV29-1|NA|TRBJ1-2|NA
TGCAGCGTTGAAGATCTAGGGGTGAGCGGCTACACCTTC
CSVEDLGVSGYTF
>TRBV27|TRBD1|TRBJ2-6|once
TGTGCCAGCAGTTTCATGACAGGGGACGCTCTCTCTGGGGCCAACGTCCTGACTTTC
CASSFMTGDALSGANVLTF
>TRBV7-9|TRBD2|TRBJ2-7|NA
TGTGCCAGCAGCTCCTCCACCTCGGGGGGCGAGCAGTACTTC
CASSSSTSGGEQYF
>TRBV9|NA|TRBJ1-6|once
TGTGCCAGCAGCGTAGGGGGGGCGAATAATTCACCCCTCCACTTT
CASSVGGANNSPLHF
>TRBV6-5|NA|TRBJ2-7|NA
TGTGCCAGCAGTTACTCGACAGGAGGCCGCTCCTACGAGCAGTACTTC
CASSYSTGGRSYEQYF
>TRBV4-1|TRBD1|TRBJ1-2|NA
TGCGCCAGCAGCCATCGAATCGGGACAGAGTATGGCTACACCTTC
CASSHRIGTEYGYTF
>TRBV5-4|NA|TRBJ1-1|once
TGTGCCAGCAGCCCACGGGGAGGGACTGAAGCTTTCTTT
CASSPRGGTEAFF
>TRBV7-6|TRBD1|TRBJ2-5|NA
TGTGCCAGCAGCTTAGGGACTTTGACAGGGCGGGAGACCCAGTACTTC
CASSLGTLTGRETQYF
>TRBV7-2|NA|TRBJ1-6|NA
TGTGCCAGCAGCTTAGTGGGGCGGATCTCCTATAATTCACCCCTCCACTTT
CASSLVGRISYNSPLHF
>TRBV27|NA|TRBJ1-5|once
TGTGCCAGCAGTTTAGGGACAAATAGCAATCAGCCCCAGCATTTT
CASSLGTNSNQPQHF
>TRBV5-1|NA|TRBJ2-7|NA
TGCGCCAGCAGCTTGACGGAGTACGAGCAGTACTTC
CASSLTEYEQYF
>TRBV4-3|NA|TRBJ2-7|few
TGCGCCAGCAGCCAAGGGACCACGACCTACGAGCAGTACTTC
CASSQGTTTYEQYF
>TRBV6-5|NA|TRBJ2-7|NA
TGTGCCAGCAGTTACCACGGACAGCCCTACGAGCAGTACTTC
CASSYHGQPYEQYF
>TRBV19|NA|TRBJ2-7|NA
TGTGCCAGTAGTCCAGGACACACCTACGAGCAGTACTTC
CASSPGHTYEQYF
>TRBV9|TRBD2|TRBJ2-3|once
TGTGCCAGCAGCGACCCCGGACTAGCGGGAGCTGGAGATACGCAGTATTTT
CASSDPGLAGAGDTQYF
>TRBV30|NA|TRBJ2-7|NA
TGTGCCTGGGCCGTGGGGAACTACGAGCAGTACTTC
CAWAVGNYEQYF
>TRBV9|NA|TRBJ1-1|NA
TGTGCCAGCAGCGTAGAGACCCAAGGACAGCGGAGGTCCGCTGAAGCTTTCTTT
CASSVETQGQRRSAEAFF
>TRBV27|NA|TRBJ2-2|NA
TGTGCCAGCTCGGACTCGTACACCGGGGAGCTGTTTTTT
CASSDSYTGELFF
>TRBV13|NA|TRBJ1-6|NA
TGTGCCAGCAGCCCCCGGACCCTCGGTTCAAGTTCACCCCTCCACTTT
CASSPRTLGSSSPLHF
>TRBV7-9|TRBD2|TRBJ2-7|NA
TGTGCCAGCAGCCTGGGACTAGCGGGATTAGGCGAGCAGTACTTC
CASSLGLAGLGEQYF
>TRBV7-8|NA|TRBJ2-7|NA
TGTGCCAGCAGCTTAATCGGGTACCCCGGGGCCTACGAGCAGTACTTC
CASSLIGYPGAYEQYF
>TRBV5-8|TRBD1|TRBJ2-7|NA
TGTGCCACTTACAGGGGAGCCTACGAGCAGTACTTC
CATYRGAYEQYF
>TRBV6-1|NA|TRBJ1-5|NA
TGTGCCAGCAGTGATATAGGGCTAAATCAGCCCCAGCATTTT
CASSDIGLNQPQHF
>TRBV6-5|TRBD2|TRBJ2-2|NA
TGTGCCAGCAGTGCGGGGGTCACCGGGGAGCTGTTTTTT
CASSAGVTGELFF
>TRBV7-6|NA|TRBJ2-7|NA
TGTGCCAGCAGCCTTAGTCCAGCGTCCTACGAGCAGTACTTC
CASSLSPASYEQYF
>TRBV7-9|TRBD2|TRBJ2-1|NA
TGTGCCAGCAGCTTACTAGCGGAACGCAATGAGCAGTTCTTC
CASSLLAERNEQFF
>TRBV6-5|NA|TRBJ1-2|NA
TGTGCCAGCAGTTACGGCGGTTTGCGGACACCCTATGGCTACACCTTC
CASSYGGLRTPYGYTF
>TRBV14|TRBD2|TRBJ2-7|NA
TGTGCCAGCAGCCAAGATCAGACTATGGCGGGAGGGGTGAACGAGCAGTACTTC
CASSQDQTMAGGVNEQYF
>TRBV29-1|NA|TRBJ2-3|NA
TGCAGCGCTAGGACAGTGAGCACAGATACGCAGTATTTT
CSARTVSTDTQYF
>TRBV29-1|TRBD2|TRBJ2-7|NA
TGCAGCGTTGAAGATCTTTCTAGCGGCTACGAGCAGTACTTC
CSVEDLSSGYEQYF
>TRBV4-1|TRBD1|TRBJ1-1|NA
TGCGCCAGCAGCCAAGAGCAGGGGGCGGCCGCTGAAGCTTTCTTT
CASSQEQGAAAEAFF
>TRBV15|TRBD2|TRBJ2-7|NA
TGTGCCACCAGTACCGGGACTACCGAACACTACGAGCAGTACTTC
CATSTGTTEHYEQYF
>TRBV10-2|NA|TRBJ1-5|NA
TGCGCCAGCAGTGAAACCTGGCAGCCCCAGCATTTT
CASSETWQPQHF
>TRBV6-1|NA|TRBJ2-7|few
TGTGCCAGCAGTGAGTGGCGGGTCGAGCCCTACGAGCAGTACTTC
CASSEWRVEPYEQYF
>TRBV7-9|TRBD1|TRBJ1-1|NA
TGTGCCAGCAGCTTAGCTGGACAGGGTATGAACACTGAAGCTTTCTTT
CASSLAGQGMNTEAFF
>TRBV7-8|NA|TRBJ2-7|NA
TGTGCCAGCAGCTTCGGACCAGCCTACGAGCAGTACTTC
CASSFGPAYEQYF
>TRBV6-6|NA|TRBJ2-1|NA
TGTGCCAGCAGACATTCTAGCTGGGACTCCTACAATGAGCAGTTCTTC
CASRHSSWDSYNEQFF
>TRBV11-2|NA|TRBJ2-5|NA
TGTGCCAGCAGCTCCCCTGAAACAGGGAACCAAGAGACCCAGTACTTC
CASSSPETGNQETQYF
>TRBV10-1|TRBD2|TRBJ2-7|NA
TGCGCCAGCAGTGACCCGGGGGGCGAGCAGTACTTC
CASSDPGGEQYF
>TRBV5-1|NA|TRBJ2-1|once
TGCGCCAGCAGCTTGGGACCTTACAATGAGCAGTTCTTC
CASSLGPYNEQFF
>TRBV6-1|TRBD2|TRBJ2-7|NA
TGTGCCAGCAGTGCGACTAGCGGGGACTACGAGCAGTACTTC
CASSATSGDYEQYF
>TRBV4-1|TRBD2|TRBJ2-1|NA
TGCGCCAGCAGCCAACTTATAGCGGGAGATCCCTACAATGAGCAGTTCTTC
CASSQLIAGDPYNEQFF
>TRBV29-1|NA|TRBJ1-2|NA
TGCAGCGTTAGGACAGTTGGGGACTATGGCTACACCTTC
CSVRTVGDYGYTF